What follows is one T cell receptor beta chain and its context. This specimen comes from a study of immune cell composition in non-small cell lung cancer. Normal lung was taken at the farthest possible site, at least 3 cm from tumour. Assay used: immunoSEQ multiplex PCR; TCRdb lists only in-frame clones, some missing. Of about 3,000 clones listed, 66% are singletons. CDR1 SGDLS and CDR2 YYNGEE come from the germline V gene. This CDR3 has 15 amino acids. Trimming at V came to 2 bases and at J to 3 bases, leaving 3 bases not matched to a gene. The chain links TRBV9 to TRBJ2-3; TRBD2 aligns across 10 bases. This TCR was sampled from a human donor with non-small cell lung cancer. The material sequenced was non-adjacent lung tissue. This CDR3 is CASSVDSGGTDTQYF. DNA of the CDR3: TGTGCCAGCAGCGTTGATAGCGGGGGGACAGATACGCAGTATTTT.